The 15 T cell receptor beta chains below all came from one sample that was sequenced in a study of CD8 T cells in ankylosing spondylitis. General study results and limits: Seemingly distinctive of ankylosing spondylitis blood was a TCR beta motif formed by eight highly homologous variants.

Using its own MiXCR run on the 5' RACE reads, TCRdb lists one record per CDR3 protein. The sample has roughly 300,000 distinct CDR3 sequences; 7% to 9% are singletons. Antigen specificity for these receptors is unknown. The source material was blood, either unsorted or a sorted T cell fraction (not recorded which). The receptors originated from a male donor with ankylosing spondylitis.

V gene TRBV20-1 combines with J gene TRBJ1-5, with D possibly matching TRBD1 (5 bases). This CDR3 contains 16 residues. Germline loops: CDR1 DFQATT, CDR2 SNEGSKA (reference sequence). Trimming pared 4 bases from V and 1 base from J, leaving 17 bases between. The CDR3 is CSAIPGTGLSNQPQHF. CDR3 sequence (DNA): TGCAGTGCTATCCCTGGGACGGGCCTAAGCAATCAGCCCCAGCATTTT.

This chain links TRBV6-2 or TRBV6-3 with TRBJ2-5, with D unclear. The germline CDR1 and CDR2 sequences are MNHEY and SVGEGT. This CDR3 spans 14 amino acids. Trimming cost V 0 bases and J 7 bases, with 12 bases left between them. The CDR3 DNA sequence: TGTGCCAGCAGTTACTCCGGAACCCTTTGGACCCAGTACTTC. Protein: CASSYSGTLWTQYF.

This clonotype came up a few times. This chain uses TRBV5-1 with TRBJ2-3; possible D gene TRBD1, 5 bases. Germline CDR1 reads SGHRS; CDR2 reads YFSETQ. The CDR3 extends over 11 amino acids. Between the trimmed V and J ends, which lost 6 bases and 4 bases, there was a span of 6 bases. DNA of the CDR3: TGCGCCAGCACCAGGGCAGATACGCAGTATTTT. It specifies CASTRADTQYF.

The rearrangement uses TRBV5-1 and TRBJ2-2, with 8 bases identical to TRBD2. After removal of 0 bases from V and 7 bases from J, the junction contained 5 bases not matched to a gene. Germline lookup yields CDR1 SGHRS and CDR2 YFSETQ. This CDR3 region has 15 residues. Written as DNA, the CDR3 is TGCGCCAGCAGCTTGGATCAGCGGGAGTACGGGGAGCTGTTTTTT. It yields the protein CASSLDQREYGELFF.

V gene TRBV12-3 or TRBV12-4 combines with J gene TRBJ2-7; TRBD1 might be the D (6 bases). V lost 6 bases to trimming and J lost 6 bases, with 18 bases between them. The CDR3 is 14 amino acids. DNA for the CDR3: TGTGCCAGCAGCCCCAAGGGGAGAGGGGGCGAGCAGTACTTC. Translated, it gives CASSPKGRGGEQYF.

This clonotype appeared a few times. This sequence joins TRBV27 and TRBJ2-5, with TRBD1 matching over 8 bases. With V trimmed by 5 bases and J by 4 bases, 6 bases remained unmatched. Germline V gene data show CDR1 as MNHEY and CDR2 as SMNVEV (reference sequence). The CDR3 is made up of 14 amino acids. The CDR3 sequence: CASSKQTGVETQYF. The CDR3 DNA reads TGTGCCAGCAGTAAACAGACAGGGGTAGAGACCCAGTACTTC.

This clonotype was counted at least ten times. The gene calls are TRBV27 and TRBJ1-2; 7 nucleotides line up with TRBD1. Germline V gene sequence: CDR1 MNHEY, CDR2 SMNVEV (reference sequence). This CDR3 comprises 15 residues. With 6 bases clipped from V and 5 bases from J, the junction kept 12 bases outside the gene matches. The CDR3 sequence: CASRPTRQQGYGYTF. Here the CDR3 DNA reads TGTGCCAGCAGGCCAACACGACAACAGGGGTATGGCTACACCTTC.

The chain uses TRBV2 and TRBJ2-4; possibly TRBD2 for D (5 bases). Germline lookup yields CDR1 SNHLY and CDR2 FYNNEI. The CDR3 loop spans 16 amino acids. V lost 6 bases and J lost 2, with 17 bases in between. The CDR3 region has the DNA TGTGCCAGCAGAGAACTAACGGGGTTAACCAAAAACATTCAGTACTTC. It translates to CASRELTGLTKNIQYF.

This clonotype was seen more than once but under ten times. The chain uses TRBV28 and TRBJ2-1; D may correspond to TRBD1 or TRBD2 (5 bases each). The CDR3 has 17 residues. V dropped 5 bases and J dropped 8 bases, with 25 bases sitting between them. Per the germline V gene, CDR1 is MDHEN and CDR2 is SYDVKM. CDR3 in amino acids: CASSPLGAARRGDEQFF. The CDR3, as DNA: TGTGCCAGCAGTCCCCTTGGGGCAGCCAGACGGGGCGATGAGCAGTTCTTC.

This clonotype was counted only a few times. V gene TRBV19 combines with J gene TRBJ2-7; 7 bases align to TRBD1. CDR1 LNHDA and CDR2 SQIVND come from the germline V gene (reference sequence). This CDR3 comprises 14 residues. J gave up 0 bases and V 5 bases, and 4 bases lay outside the gene matches. This CDR3 reads CASSGQAHSYEQYF. CDR3 nucleotides: TGTGCCAGTAGTGGACAGGCACACTCCTACGAGCAGTACTTC. Together with reference TRBV19 and TRBJ2-7, the CDR3 gives the full variable domain: DGGITQSPKYLFRKEGQNVTLSCEQNLNHDAMYWYRQDPGQGLRLIYYSQIVNDFQKGDIAEGYSVSREKKESFPLTVTSAQKNPTAFYLCASSGQAHSYEQYFGPGTRLTVT.

This clonotype has at least ten counts. The rearrangement links TRBV9 to TRBJ2-1, with 8 bases matching TRBD1. The CDR3 contains 16 residues. V shed 3 bases and J 2 bases; nucleotides not matched to a gene: 7. Germline lookup yields CDR1 SGDLS and CDR2 YYNGEE. As DNA, the CDR3 is TGTGCCAGCAGCGCATCAGGGGGCGTTACCTACAATGAGCAGTTCTTC. Its protein is CASSASGGVTYNEQFF.

J is TRBJ2-2 and V is TRBV7-9; 10 nucleotides line up with TRBD1. The CDR3 covers 15 residues. The germline V gene encodes CDR1 SEHNR and CDR2 FQNEAQ (reference sequence). The trim removed 5 bases at V and 3 bases at J, leaving 3 bases unmatched. The chain's CDR3 is CASSGTGVDTGELFF. CDR3 DNA: TGTGCCAGCAGCGGGACAGGGGTGGACACCGGGGAGCTGTTTTTT. Variable domain in full (rest from reference TRBV7-9 and TRBJ2-2): DTGVSQNPRHKITKRGQNVTFRCDPISEHNRLYWYRQTLGQGPEFLTYFQNEAQLEKSRLLSDRFSAERPKGSFSTLEIQRTEQGDSAMYLCASSGTGVDTGELFFGEGSRLTVL.

This chain joins TRBV5-6 and TRBJ2-7; a weak D match, TRBD1 (6 bases). Germline lookup yields CDR1 SGHDT and CDR2 YYEEEE. There are 17 residues in the CDR3. Trimming left V 0 bases short and J 0 bases short, with 16 bases between. The CDR3 nucleotides read TGTGCCAGCAGCTTGGCGGGACACGGTTTGAGCTCCTACGAGCAGTACTTC. Protein sequence: CASSLAGHGLSSYEQYF.

This clonotype was seen a handful of times. The chain links TRBV29-1 to TRBJ1-2; TRBD1 aligns across 10 bases. The germline CDR1 and CDR2 sequences are SQVTM and ANQGSEA. J lost 6 bases, V lost 3 bases, and 4 bases had no gene match. This CDR3 region has 13 residues. CDR3 protein: CSVDRTGGDGYTF. Here the CDR3 DNA reads TGCAGCGTTGACCGGACAGGGGGGGATGGCTACACCTTC.

This clonotype was counted a few times. CDR3 region: CSARKFGPSAGETQYF. The CDR3 region has the DNA TGCAGTGCTAGAAAATTTGGGCCCTCGGCTGGGGAGACCCAGTACTTC. V is TRBV20-1 and J is TRBJ2-5; D is undetermined. V lost 2 bases to trimming and J lost 5 bases, with 21 bases between them. This CDR3 spans 16 amino acids. Germline V gene data show CDR1 as DFQATT and CDR2 as SNEGSKA (reference sequence).